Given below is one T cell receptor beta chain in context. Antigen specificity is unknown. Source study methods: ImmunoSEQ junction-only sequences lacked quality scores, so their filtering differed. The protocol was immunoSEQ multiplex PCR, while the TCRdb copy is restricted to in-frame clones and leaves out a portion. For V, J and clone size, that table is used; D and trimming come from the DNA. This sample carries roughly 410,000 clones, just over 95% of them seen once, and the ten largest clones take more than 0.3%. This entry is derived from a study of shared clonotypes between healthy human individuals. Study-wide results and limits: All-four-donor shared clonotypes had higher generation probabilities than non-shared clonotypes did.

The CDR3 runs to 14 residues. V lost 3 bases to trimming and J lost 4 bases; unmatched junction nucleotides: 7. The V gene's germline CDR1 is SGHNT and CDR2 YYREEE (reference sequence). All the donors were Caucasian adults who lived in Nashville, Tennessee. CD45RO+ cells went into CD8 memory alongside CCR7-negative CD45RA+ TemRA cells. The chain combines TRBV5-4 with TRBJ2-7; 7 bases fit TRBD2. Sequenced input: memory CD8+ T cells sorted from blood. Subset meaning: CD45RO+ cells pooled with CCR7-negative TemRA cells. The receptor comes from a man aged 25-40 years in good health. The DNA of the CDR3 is TGTGCCAGCAGCTCGGACCAGGGAGGGTACGAGCAGTACTTC. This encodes CASSSDQGGYEQYF.